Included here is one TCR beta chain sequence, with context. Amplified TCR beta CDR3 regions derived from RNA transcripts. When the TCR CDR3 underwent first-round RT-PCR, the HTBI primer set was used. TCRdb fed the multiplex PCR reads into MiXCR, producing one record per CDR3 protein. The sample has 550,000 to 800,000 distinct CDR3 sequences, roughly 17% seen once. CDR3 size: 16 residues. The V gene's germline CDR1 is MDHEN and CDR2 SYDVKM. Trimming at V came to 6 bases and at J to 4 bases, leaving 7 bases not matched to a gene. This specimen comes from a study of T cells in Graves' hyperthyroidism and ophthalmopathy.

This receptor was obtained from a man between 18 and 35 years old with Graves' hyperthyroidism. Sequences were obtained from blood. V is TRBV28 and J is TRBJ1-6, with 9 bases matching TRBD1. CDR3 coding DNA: TGTGCCAGCAGGGGTGGACAGGGGATTTATAATTCACCCCTCCACTTT. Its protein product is CASRGGQGIYNSPLHF.